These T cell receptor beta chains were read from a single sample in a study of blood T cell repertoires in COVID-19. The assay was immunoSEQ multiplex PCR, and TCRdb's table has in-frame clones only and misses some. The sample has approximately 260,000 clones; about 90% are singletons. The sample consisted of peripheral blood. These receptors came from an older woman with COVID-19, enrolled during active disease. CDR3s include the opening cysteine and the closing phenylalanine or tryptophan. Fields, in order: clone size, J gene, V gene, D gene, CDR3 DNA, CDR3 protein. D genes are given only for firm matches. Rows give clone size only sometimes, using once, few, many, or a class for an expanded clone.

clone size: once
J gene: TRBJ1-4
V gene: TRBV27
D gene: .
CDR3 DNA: TGTGCCAGCAGTCCCGGGGAAAAACTGTTTTTT
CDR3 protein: CASSPGEKLFF

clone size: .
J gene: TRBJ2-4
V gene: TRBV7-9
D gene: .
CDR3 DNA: TGTGCCAGCAGCTACCCCGGGGGCGGGGGACCAGCCAAAAACATTCAGTACTTC
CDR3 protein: CASSYPGGGGPAKNIQYF

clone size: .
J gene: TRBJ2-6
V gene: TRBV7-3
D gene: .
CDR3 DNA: TGTGCCAGCAGCTCCCCAGAAGACTCTGGGGCCAACGTCCTGACTTTC
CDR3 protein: CASSSPEDSGANVLTF

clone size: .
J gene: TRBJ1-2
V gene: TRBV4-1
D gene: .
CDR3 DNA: TGCGCCAGCAGCCCTAATGGGGAGATCCTCTATGGCTACACCTTC
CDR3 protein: CASSPNGEILYGYTF

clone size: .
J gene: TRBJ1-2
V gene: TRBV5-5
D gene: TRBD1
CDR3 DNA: TGTGCCAGCAGCTCCTGGACAGGGGGAGATGGCTACACCTTC
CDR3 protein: CASSSWTGGDGYTF

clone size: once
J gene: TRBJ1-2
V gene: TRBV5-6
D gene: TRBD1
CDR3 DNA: TGTGCCAGCAGCTTGGTACAGGGGGCTATGTATGGCTACACCTTC
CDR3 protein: CASSLVQGAMYGYTF

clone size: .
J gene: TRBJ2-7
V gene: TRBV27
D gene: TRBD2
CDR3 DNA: TGTGCCAGCAGGGGATTGGCGCTAGCGGGGGGGCGGACCTACGAGCAGTACTTC
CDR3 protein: CASRGLALAGGRTYEQYF

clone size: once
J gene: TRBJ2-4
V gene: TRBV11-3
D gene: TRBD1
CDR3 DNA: TGTGCCAGCGGCACGGGACAGGCTTACAAAAACATTCAGTACTTC
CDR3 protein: CASGTGQAYKNIQYF

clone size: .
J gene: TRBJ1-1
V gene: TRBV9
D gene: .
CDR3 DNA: TGTGCCAGCAGCCCCCGGCAGGTCGGCACTGAAGCTTTCTTT
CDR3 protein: CASSPRQVGTEAFF

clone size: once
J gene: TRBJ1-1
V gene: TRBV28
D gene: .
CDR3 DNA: TGTGCCAGCGCCATTCCAGGGTCCCCGAACACTGAAGCTTTCTTT
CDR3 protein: CASAIPGSPNTEAFF

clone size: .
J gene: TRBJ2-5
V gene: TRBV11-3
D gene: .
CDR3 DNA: TGTGCCAGCAGCGCCCCGACAGAACCAGAGACCCAGTACTTC
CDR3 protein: CASSAPTEPETQYF

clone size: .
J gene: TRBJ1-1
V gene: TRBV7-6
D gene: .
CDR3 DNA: TGTGCCAGCAGCATCTCAGGTGGGAGAACCGCTGAAGCTTTCTTT
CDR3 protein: CASSISGGRTAEAFF

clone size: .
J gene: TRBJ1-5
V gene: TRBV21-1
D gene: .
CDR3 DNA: TGTGCCAGGAGAGGGGGACAGGGAGAACAGCCCCAGCATTTT
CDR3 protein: CARRGGQGEQPQHF

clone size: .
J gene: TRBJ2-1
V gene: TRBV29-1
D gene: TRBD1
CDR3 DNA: TGCAGCATGATGGACAGGAGATCCTACAATGAGCAGTTCTTC
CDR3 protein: CSMMDRRSYNEQFF

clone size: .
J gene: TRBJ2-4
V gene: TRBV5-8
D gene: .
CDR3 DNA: TGTGCCAGCAACCTGCGGACTGACGTAGCCAAAAACATTCAGTACTTC
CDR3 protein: CASNLRTDVAKNIQYF

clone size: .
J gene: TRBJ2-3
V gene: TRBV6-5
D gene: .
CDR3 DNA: TGTGCCAGCATCCGTACTTCCACAGATACGCAGTATTTT
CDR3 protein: CASIRTSTDTQYF

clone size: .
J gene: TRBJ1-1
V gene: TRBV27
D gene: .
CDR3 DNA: TGTGCCAGCACCGGACAGAAGAACACTGAAGCTTTCTTT
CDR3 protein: CASTGQKNTEAFF

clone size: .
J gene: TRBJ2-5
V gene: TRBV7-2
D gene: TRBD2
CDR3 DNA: TGTGCCAGCAGCTTACGGTGGCCTAGCGGGGGACGGGAGACCCAGTACTTC
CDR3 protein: CASSLRWPSGGRETQYF

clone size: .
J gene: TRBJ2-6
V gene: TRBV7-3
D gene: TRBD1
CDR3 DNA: TGTGCCAGCACCCAATGGGGACAGGGGTACTCTGGGGCCAACGTCCTGACTTTC
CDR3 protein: CASTQWGQGYSGANVLTF

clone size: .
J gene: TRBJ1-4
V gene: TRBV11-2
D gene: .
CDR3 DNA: TGTGCCAGCAGAAAGGGACATGGGGGATGGCAACTAAATGAAAAACTGTTTTTT
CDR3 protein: CASRKGHGGWQLNEKLFF

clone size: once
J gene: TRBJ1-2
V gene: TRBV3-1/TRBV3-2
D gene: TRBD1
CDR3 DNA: TGTGCCAGCAGCCAAGGTCCAGGGGGCTTGCTGGTTCACAATGGCTACACCTTC
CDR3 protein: CASSQGPGGLLVHNGYTF

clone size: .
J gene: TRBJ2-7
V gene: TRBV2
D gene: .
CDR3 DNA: TGTGCCAGCAGTCCAACCTACGAGCAGTACTTC
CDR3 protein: CASSPTYEQYF

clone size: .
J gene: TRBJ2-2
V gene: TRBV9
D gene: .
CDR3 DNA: TGTGCCAGCGAGACAGGAGCGGCCGGGGAGCTGTTTTTT
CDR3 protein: CASETGAAGELFF

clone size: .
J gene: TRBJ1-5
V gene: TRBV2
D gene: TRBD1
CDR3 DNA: TGTGCCAGCAGTGAAGCCGGGAACAGGGGCTTACAGCCCCAGCATTTT
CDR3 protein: CASSEAGNRGLQPQHF

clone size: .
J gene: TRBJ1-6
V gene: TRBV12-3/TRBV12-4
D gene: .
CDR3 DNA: TGTGCCAGCAGTTTTAGCCTTACACCCCTCCACTTT
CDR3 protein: CASSFSLTPLHF

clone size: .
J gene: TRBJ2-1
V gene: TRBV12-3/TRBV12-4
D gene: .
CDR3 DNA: TGTGCCAGCAGCACCGATAGACCTAGTGAGCAGTTCTTC
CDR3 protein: CASSTDRPSEQFF

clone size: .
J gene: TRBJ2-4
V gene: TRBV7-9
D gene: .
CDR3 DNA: TGTGCCAGCAGCTTACCATCCGCGGAGCCCAAAAACATTCAGTACTTC
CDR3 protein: CASSLPSAEPKNIQYF

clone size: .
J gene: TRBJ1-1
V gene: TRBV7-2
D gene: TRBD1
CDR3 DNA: TGTGCCAGCAGCGCGGGGACAGGGGGTGTTTTCTTT
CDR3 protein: CASSAGTGGVFF

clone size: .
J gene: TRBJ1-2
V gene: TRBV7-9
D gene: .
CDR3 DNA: TGTGCCAGCAGCCCAAGGTTCACTACTCTCAACTATGGCTACACCTTC
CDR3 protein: CASSPRFTTLNYGYTF

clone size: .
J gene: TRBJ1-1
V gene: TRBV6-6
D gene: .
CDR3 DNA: TGTGCCAGCAGTGGGGGCGTTGAAGCTTTCTTT
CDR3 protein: CASSGGVEAFF

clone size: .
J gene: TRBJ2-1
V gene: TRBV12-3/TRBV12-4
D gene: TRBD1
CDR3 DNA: TGTGCCAGCAGTTGGGACAGGGGGCGTGAGCAGTTCTTC
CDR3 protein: CASSWDRGREQFF

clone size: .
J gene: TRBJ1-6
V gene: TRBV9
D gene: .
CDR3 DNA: TGTGCCAGCAGCGTAGGGGGCCAGTCGTATAATTCACCCCTCCACTTT
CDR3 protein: CASSVGGQSYNSPLHF

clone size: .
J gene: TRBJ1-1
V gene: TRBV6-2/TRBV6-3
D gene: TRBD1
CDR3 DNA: TGTGCCAGCAGTTACCCCCGACAGGGATGGGACACTGAAGCTTTCTTT
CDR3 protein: CASSYPRQGWDTEAFF

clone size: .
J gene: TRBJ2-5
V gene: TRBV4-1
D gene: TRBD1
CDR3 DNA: TGCGCCAGCAGCCACTTGACAGGGGTGGAGGAGACCCAGTACTTC
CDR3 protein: CASSHLTGVEETQYF

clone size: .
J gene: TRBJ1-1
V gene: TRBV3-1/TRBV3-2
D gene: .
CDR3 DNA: TGTGCCAGCAGCCAAGTCGGAGGCCTGGCCTTTGGCACTGAAGCTTTCTTT
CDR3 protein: CASSQVGGLAFGTEAFF

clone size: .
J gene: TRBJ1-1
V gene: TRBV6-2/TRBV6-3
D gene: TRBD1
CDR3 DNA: TGTGCCAGCAGCGGGACAGCCCATGGAAGAGCTTTCTTT
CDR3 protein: CASSGTAHGRAFF

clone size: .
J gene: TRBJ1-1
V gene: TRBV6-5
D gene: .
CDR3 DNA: TGTGCCAGCACTAGAACAGTCCTCGGGGCTGAAGCTTTCTTT
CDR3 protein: CASTRTVLGAEAFF

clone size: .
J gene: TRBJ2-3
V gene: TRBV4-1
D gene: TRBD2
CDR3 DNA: TGCGCCAGCAGCCAAGAGGGGACTAGCGGGGCGACAGATACGCAGTATTTT
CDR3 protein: CASSQEGTSGATDTQYF

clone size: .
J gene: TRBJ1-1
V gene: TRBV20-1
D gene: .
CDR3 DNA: TGCAGTGCTAGAAGCTCCACTGAAGCTTTCTTT
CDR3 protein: CSARSSTEAFF

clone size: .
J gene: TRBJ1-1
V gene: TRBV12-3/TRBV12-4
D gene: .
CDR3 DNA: TGTGCCAGCAGAGAGCCGAACACTGAAGCTTTCTTT
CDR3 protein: CASREPNTEAFF

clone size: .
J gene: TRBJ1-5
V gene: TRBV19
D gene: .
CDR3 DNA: TGTGCCAGTAGTCCAGGGGTTTCTCAGCCCCAGCATTTT
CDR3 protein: CASSPGVSQPQHF

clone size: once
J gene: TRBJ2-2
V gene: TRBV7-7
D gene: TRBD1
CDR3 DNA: TGTGCTAGCAGTACCGGGACAGGGGTTTCCGGGGAGCTGTTTTTT
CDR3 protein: CASSTGTGVSGELFF

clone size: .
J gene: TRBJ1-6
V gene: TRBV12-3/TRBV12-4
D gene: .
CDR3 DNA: TGTGCCAGCAGTTTGATCAGGGGATCACCCCTCCACTTT
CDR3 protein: CASSLIRGSPLHF

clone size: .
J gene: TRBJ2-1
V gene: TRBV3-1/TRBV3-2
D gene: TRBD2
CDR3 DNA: TGTGCCAGCAGCCCCTGGACTAGCGGTAATGAGCAGTTCTTC
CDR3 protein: CASSPWTSGNEQFF

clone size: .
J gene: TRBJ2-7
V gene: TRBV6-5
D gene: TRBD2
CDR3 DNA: TGTGCCAGCAGTTACTCGGGCGGGGGATCCTACGAGCAGTACTTC
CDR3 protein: CASSYSGGGSYEQYF

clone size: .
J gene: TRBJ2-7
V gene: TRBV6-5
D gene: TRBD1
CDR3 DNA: TGTGCCAGCAGTTACGCTGGGACAGGGAACTCCTACGAGCAGTACTTC
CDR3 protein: CASSYAGTGNSYEQYF

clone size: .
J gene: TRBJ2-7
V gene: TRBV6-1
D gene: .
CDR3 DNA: TGTGCCAGCAGTGAAGGCCAGGTTGGGTTATACGAGCAGTACTTC
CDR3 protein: CASSEGQVGLYEQYF

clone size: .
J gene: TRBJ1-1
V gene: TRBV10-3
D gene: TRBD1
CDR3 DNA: TGTGCCATCAGTGGAACAGGGGGCTCGGTTGAAGCTTTCTTT
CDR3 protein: CAISGTGGSVEAFF

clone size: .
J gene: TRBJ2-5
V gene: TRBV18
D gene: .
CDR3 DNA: TGTGCCAGCTCACCTAAAACACGTCTAAGATACGGGTATCAAGAGACCCAGTACTTC
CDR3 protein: CASSPKTRLRYGYQETQYF

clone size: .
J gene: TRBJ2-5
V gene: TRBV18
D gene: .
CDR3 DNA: TGTGCCAGCTCACCCGGAGGAGAGACCCAGTACTTC
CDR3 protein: CASSPGGETQYF

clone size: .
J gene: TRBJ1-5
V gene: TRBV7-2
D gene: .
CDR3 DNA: TGTGCCAGCAGCTTGGCCGGCAGGGGCAATCAGCCCCAGCATTTT
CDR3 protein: CASSLAGRGNQPQHF

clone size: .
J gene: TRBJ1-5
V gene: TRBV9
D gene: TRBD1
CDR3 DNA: TGTGCCAGCAGCCCTACAGGGGGCATAGGTCAGCCCCAGCATTTT
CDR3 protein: CASSPTGGIGQPQHF

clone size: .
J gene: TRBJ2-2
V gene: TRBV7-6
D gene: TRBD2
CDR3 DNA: TGTGCCAGCAGCTTAGCGCGTAGGGCTAGCGGGGACAACACCGGGGAGCTGTTTTTT
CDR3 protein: CASSLARRASGDNTGELFF

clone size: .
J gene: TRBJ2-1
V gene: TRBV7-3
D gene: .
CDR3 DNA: TGTGCCAGCAGCTTAACGAGGCGGGATGAGCAGTTCTTC
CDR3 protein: CASSLTRRDEQFF

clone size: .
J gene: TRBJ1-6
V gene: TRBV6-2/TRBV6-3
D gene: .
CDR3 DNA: TGTGCCAGCAGTTACGGCGGGGTACCACCCCTCCACTTT
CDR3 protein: CASSYGGVPPLHF

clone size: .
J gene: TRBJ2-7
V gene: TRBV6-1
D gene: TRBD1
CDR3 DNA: TGTGCCAGCAGTGAATGGGGGGACAGGGGGCCCTACGAGCAGTACTTC
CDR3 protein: CASSEWGDRGPYEQYF

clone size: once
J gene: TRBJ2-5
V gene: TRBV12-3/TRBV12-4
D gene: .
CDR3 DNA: TGTGCCAGCAGTTTAGGTGAAGGGAGTATCCAGTACTTC
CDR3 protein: CASSLGEGSIQYF

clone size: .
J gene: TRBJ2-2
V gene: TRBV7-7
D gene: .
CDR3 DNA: TGTGCTAGCAGCTTAGCGGTGACATTTAGCACCGGGGAGCTGTTTTTT
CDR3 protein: CASSLAVTFSTGELFF